What follows describes a single T cell receptor (beta chain). Its antigen is not identified. The sample comes from a study of T cell repertoires in cytomegalovirus infection. TCRdb reprocessed the reads via MiXCR and lists one record per CDR3 protein. The sample holds about half a million distinct CDR3 sequences, about 42% seen once. Losses at the gene ends were 3 bases for V and 1 base for J; bases not matched to a gene: 7. This CDR3 comprises 16 residues. The receptor's source is a human donor in good health (CMV status not recorded). Some clones in this sample may be carry-over from other donors' samples. The sample was cultured PBMCs, taken from culture after CMV antigen stimulation. The chain employs TRBV12-3 or TRBV12-4 and TRBJ2-3, with 7 bases that match TRBD1. The CDR3 nucleotides read TGTGCCAGCAGTTTCGCCGGACAGGCGGGCACAGATACGCAGTATTTT. This encodes CASSFAGQAGTDTQYF.